This record concerns one T cell receptor beta chain sequence. These data are taken from a study of cytomegalovirus exposure and HLA in healthy donors. Primers: 60 Vbeta forward and 13 Jbeta reverse. Clones were read by immunoSEQ multiplex PCR, and TCRdb kept only the in-frame ones, dropping some. The repertoire table contains roughly 50,000 clones. This CDR3 comprises 16 residues. Germline CDR1 MNHNY, CDR2 SVGAGI (reference sequence). Trimming took 7 bases from V and 4 from J; bases not matched to a gene: 11. The chain couples TRBV6-6 to TRBJ1-2, with TRBD1 identical over 11 bases. Specimen: PBMCs. The receptor was isolated from a woman in her forties in good health and CMV-seronegative. The CDR3, as DNA: TGTGCCAGCAAACAACCGGGACAGGGGGTCGCCTATGGCTACACCTTC. Translated, it gives CASKQPGQGVAYGYTF.